The 2 T cell receptor beta chains given below trace back to one sample, sequenced in a study of human T cells and chemical hapten exposure. TCRdb passed the RACE reads through MiXCR, listing each CDR3 protein once. This sample has some 250,000 distinct CDR3 sequences; 7.5% to 9% occur once, and the top ten carry more than 0.95%. Time point in this sample: pre-sensitization, week 0. Treatment meaning: therapeutic diphenylcyclopropenone sensitization with weekly scalp DPC. Sequenced material: whole blood, taken in connection with sensitization to the hapten diphenylcyclopropenone (DPC). The receptor set was obtained from a man aged 18 to 29 with alopecia areata. Some clones in this sample may be carry-over from other donors' samples.

The V call is TRBV14, the J call TRBJ2-7, with 11 bases identical to TRBD2. This CDR3 comprises 15 residues. Unmatched junction bases numbered 2, after V lost 1 base and J lost 3 bases. Germline V gene lookup returns CDR1 SGHDN and CDR2 FVKESK. CDR3: CASSQVAGGIYEQYF. The DNA of the CDR3 is TGTGCCAGCAGCCAAGTAGCGGGGGGGATCTACGAGCAGTACTTC.

This clonotype was observed at least ten times. V and J are TRBV20-1 and TRBJ2-7; 7 bases match TRBD1. The germline V gene has CDR1 DFQATT and CDR2 SNEGSKA (reference sequence). This CDR3 contains 15 residues. J gave up 4 bases and V 2 bases, and 11 bases lay outside the gene matches. The CDR3 DNA reads as TGCAGTGCTAGATCTCTATACGGACAGGTGTACGAGCAGTACGTC. Encoded protein: CSARSLYGQVYEQYV.